A selection of T cell receptor beta chains follows, all from one sample in a study of shared clonotypes between healthy human individuals. Repertoires were generated with immunoSEQ multiplex PCR, while TCRdb's copy carries only in-frame clones and drops some. This table has 2 million to 2.5 million clones, 85% to 95% appearing once. The sample taken for sequencing was naive CD4+ T cells from PBMCs. Every receptor here comes from a man in his late teens or twenties in good health. Some clones in this sample may be carry-over from other donors' samples. Both conserved end residues are part of each CDR3. Each record gives: J gene, V gene, clone size, CDR3 protein. Some rows have no size entry. The others give once, few or many, or a class for an expanded clone.

TRBJ2-1,TRBV28,NA,CASRLGLAGRNEQFF
TRBJ2-2,TRBV19,NA,CASSIVRDTGELFF
TRBJ1-1,TRBV11-2,NA,CASSPRGTGGGGTEAFF
TRBJ2-7,TRBV7-2,NA,CASSLEAGSSYEQYF
TRBJ2-3,TRBV5-4,once,CASSSTPGGTDTQYF
TRBJ2-3,TRBV2,NA,CASSEGGAGTDTQYF
TRBJ1-3,TRBV14,NA,CASSQAGGNTIYF
TRBJ1-2,TRBV5-1,once,CASSLGQEAYGYTF
TRBJ2-5,TRBV11-3,NA,CASSLKLAGGGETQYF
TRBJ2-1,TRBV7-3,NA,CASSLTGPLAYNEQFF
TRBJ1-4,TRBV27,NA,CASRMRTPRGEKLFF
TRBJ2-3,TRBV5-1,NA,CASMPSSGTGPDTQYF
TRBJ2-1,TRBV2,NA,CASSALAGGSANEQFF
TRBJ1-1,TRBV5-1,NA,CASSLMGQMNTEAFF
TRBJ2-1,TRBV7-3,NA,CASSSSGQQFF
TRBJ2-7,TRBV10-3,NA,CAISISLAEQYF